The rows below give T cell receptor beta chains drawn from one sample of a study of blood T cells in healthy people across ages. Each CDR3 protein gets one entry after TCRdb re-called the 5' RACE reads with MiXCR. The table records about 580,000 distinct CDR3 sequences, around half of them present only once. Sequencing was carried out using blood. The receptor source for this set is an elderly man in good health. Each CDR3 is given with its conserved first and last residue. The D gene is left open where the match is weak. The listing skips clone size in some rows; elsewhere it reads once, few, many or a size class.

>TRBJ2-1|.|13|TRBV7-8|.
CASSANAGSEQFF
TGTGCCAGCAGCGCCAATGCAGGGAGTGAGCAGTTCTTC
>TRBJ2-3|.|19|TRBV7-2|.
CASSLGVMAVSGLTDTQYF
TGTGCCAGCAGCTTAGGCGTAATGGCGGTATCGGGACTCACAGATACGCAGTATTTT
>TRBJ1-4|TRBD1|15|TRBV7-2|few
CASSRGTGLEEKLFF
TGTGCCAGCAGCAGAGGGACAGGCCTTGAGGAAAAACTGTTTTTT
>TRBJ2-5|.|14|TRBV20-1|.
CSAPRGGPVETQYF
TGCAGCGCTCCGAGGGGGGGCCCCGTAGAGACCCAGTACTTC
>TRBJ2-7|TRBD1|14|TRBV28|few
CASSAGTVIYEQYF
TGTGCCAGCAGCGCCGGGACAGTGATCTACGAGCAGTACTTC
>TRBJ2-7|TRBD2|16|TRBV7-2|.
CASSLGAGGGAHEQYF
TGTGCCAGCAGCTTAGGGGCAGGCGGGGGGGCACACGAGCAGTACTTC
>TRBJ1-2|.|14|TRBV6-2/TRBV6-3|.
CASRGSTEAYGYTF
TGTGCCAGCAGGGGGTCAACAGAGGCCTATGGCTACACCTTC
>TRBJ1-4|.|15|TRBV7-2|.
CASSLGGVSGEKLFF
TGTGCCAGCAGCTTAGGGGGGGTCTCCGGTGAAAAACTGTTTTTT
>TRBJ2-7|TRBD1|15|TRBV4-3|.
CASSQGAGGHYEQYF
TGCGCCAGCAGCCAAGGAGCAGGGGGCCACTACGAGCAGTACTTC
>TRBJ2-1|TRBD2|15|TRBV12-3/TRBV12-4|few
CASSLRSGTDNEQFF
TGTGCCAGCAGCCTTAGGAGCGGGACTGACAATGAGCAGTTCTTC
>TRBJ1-6|.|13|TRBV20-1|.
CSARLHFNSPLHF
TGCAGTGCTAGGTTACATTTTAATTCACCCCTCCACTTT
>TRBJ2-3|TRBD2|14|TRBV20-1|.
CSAAGTTDTDTQYF
TGCAGTGCTGCCGGGACTACGGACACAGATACGCAGTATTTT
>TRBJ1-2|.|11|TRBV30|.
CAWSSGGGYTF
TGTGCCTGGAGTTCTGGTGGAGGCTACACCTTC
>TRBJ1-5|.|15|TRBV20-1|.
CSARDGRQPYQPQHF
TGCAGTGCTAGAGATGGTAGGCAACCGTATCAGCCCCAGCATTTT
>TRBJ2-2|TRBD2|16|TRBV6-5|once
CASSYSTLAGVGELFF
TGTGCCAGCAGTTACTCGACGCTAGCGGGGGTCGGGGAGCTGTTTTTT
>TRBJ2-7|TRBD1|16|TRBV20-1|.
CSARIRGQGAASAQYF
TGCAGTGCAAGGATCCGAGGACAGGGGGCGGCATCTGCGCAGTACTTC
>TRBJ1-2|.|13|TRBV3-1|.
CASSQVWGVGYTF
TGTGCCAGCAGCCAAGTTTGGGGGGTCGGCTACACCTTC
>TRBJ2-4|TRBD1|15|TRBV20-1|once
CSASRGTVGENIQYF
TGCAGTGCTAGCAGAGGGACAGTTGGGGAAAACATTCAGTACTTC
>TRBJ2-3|.|13|TRBV4-3|.
CASSQGGPDTQYF
TGCGCCAGCAGCCAAGGGGGCCCAGATACGCAGTATTTT
>TRBJ2-7|.|14|TRBV5-1|.
CASSSRWTKDEQYF
TGCGCCAGCAGCTCCCGGTGGACTAAGGACGAGCAGTACTTC
>TRBJ1-1|.|12|TRBV7-3|.
CASSFFGTEAFF
TGTGCCAGCAGCTTTTTTGGCACTGAAGCTTTCTTT
>TRBJ2-7|TRBD2|16|TRBV29-1|.
CSVEANLLAGDYEQYF
TGCAGCGTTGAAGCCAACCTACTAGCGGGGGACTACGAGCAGTACTTC
>TRBJ2-1|.|16|TRBV29-1|.
CSAVGPRIQLGNEQFF
TGCAGCGCTGTGGGACCTCGAATACAACTAGGGAATGAGCAGTTCTTC
>TRBJ2-5|.|12|TRBV29-1|.
CSVQAAWETQYF
TGCAGCGTTCAGGCTGCGTGGGAGACCCAGTACTTC
>TRBJ2-5|.|12|TRBV20-1|.
CSVPRELETQYF
TGCAGTGTGCCCCGGGAGTTAGAGACCCAGTACTTC
>TRBJ2-7|.|14|TRBV2|few
CASTASQLAYEQYF
TGTGCCAGCACTGCGAGTCAGTTAGCCTACGAGCAGTACTTC
>TRBJ2-7|.|13|TRBV20-1|.
CSTSTGIPYEQYF
TGCAGTACTAGCACAGGGATCCCCTACGAGCAGTACTTC